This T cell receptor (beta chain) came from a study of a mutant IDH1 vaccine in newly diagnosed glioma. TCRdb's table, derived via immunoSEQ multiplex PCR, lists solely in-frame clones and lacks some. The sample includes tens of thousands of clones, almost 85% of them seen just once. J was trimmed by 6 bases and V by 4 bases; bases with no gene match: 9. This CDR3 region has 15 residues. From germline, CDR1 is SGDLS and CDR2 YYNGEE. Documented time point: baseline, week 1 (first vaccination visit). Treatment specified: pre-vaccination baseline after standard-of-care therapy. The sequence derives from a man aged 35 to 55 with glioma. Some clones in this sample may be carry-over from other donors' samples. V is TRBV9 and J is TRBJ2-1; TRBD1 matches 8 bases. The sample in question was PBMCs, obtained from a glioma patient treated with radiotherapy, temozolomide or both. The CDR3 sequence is CASSQGQGRGNEQFF. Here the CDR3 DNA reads TGTGCCAGCAGCCAAGGACAGGGTAGAGGCAATGAGCAGTTCTTC.